The 10 T cell receptor beta chains listed next were all sequenced from one sample in a study of blood T cells in healthy people across ages. A second PCR of 7 to 11 cycles used a sample-barcoded 5' primer and a J-beta primer mix. TCRdb redid the calling of the 5' RACE reads with MiXCR, one entry per CDR3 protein. In the table there are roughly 800,000 distinct CDR3 sequences, roughly 60% of which are singletons. Sample: blood. The receptors derive from a man younger than 45 in good health.

The chain links TRBV20-1 to TRBJ2-5, with a tentative D call TRBD2 (5 bases). This CDR3 region has 12 residues. Germline V gene lookup returns CDR1 DFQATT and CDR2 SNEGSKA (reference sequence). Trimming left V 1 base short and J 7 bases short, with 10 bases between. This CDR3 is CSARGQEGTQYF. CDR3 bases: TGCAGTGCTAGAGGGCAAGAGGGGACCCAGTACTTC.

The chain carries TRBV7-2 and TRBJ2-1; 14 bases line up with TRBD2. This CDR3 is 16 amino acids long. Germline CDR1 SGHTA, CDR2 FQGNSA. J gave up 8 bases and V 5 bases, and 8 bases lay outside the gene matches. The CDR3 DNA is TGTGCCAGCAGCGCCAGACTAGCGGGGGGGTTGGATGAGCAGTTCTTC. This sequence encodes CASSARLAGGLDEQFF.

This clonotype occurred a few times. The chain uses TRBV20-1 and TRBJ2-1; 8 bases map to TRBD2. J lost 9 bases, V lost 0 bases, and 10 bases had no gene match. Per the germline V gene, CDR1 is DFQATT and CDR2 is SNEGSKA (reference sequence). CDR3 size: 15 residues. The CDR3 sequence: CSARDTGRAGGEQFF. In DNA form, the CDR3 reads TGCAGTGCTAGAGATACCGGGAGGGCCGGTGGTGAGCAGTTCTTC.

V gene TRBV13 combines with J gene TRBJ2-7; TRBD2 matches 9 bases. The CDR3 sequence is 17 residues long. J was trimmed by 2 bases and V by 3 bases; bases with no gene match: 11. Per germline, CDR1 PRHDT and CDR2 FYEKMQ (reference sequence). The chain's CDR3 is CASSFKAGGWSAYEQYF. The DNA for the CDR3 is TGTGCCAGCAGCTTTAAAGCGGGAGGATGGAGCGCCTACGAGCAGTACTTC. Complete variable domain (other parts from reference TRBV13 and TRBJ2-7): AAGVIQSPRHLIKEKRETATLKCYPIPRHDTVYWYQQGPGQDPQFLISFYEKMQSDKGSIPDRFSAQQFSDYHSELNMSSLELGDSALYFCASSFKAGGWSAYEQYFGPGTRLTVT.

In its sample, this clonotype was seen a few times. CDR3 sequence: CSEADRGTEAFF. CDR3 bases: TGCAGCGAAGCGGACAGAGGCACTGAAGCTTTCTTT. The gene calls are TRBV29-1 and TRBJ1-1; D is possibly TRBD1 (6 bases). With 7 bases removed from V and 4 bases from J, the gap between germline ends came to 13 bases. CDR3 length: 12 amino acids. The germline gives CDR1 SQVTM, CDR2 ANQGSEA.

This clonotype was seen a single time. This chain joins TRBV25-1 and TRBJ1-2; tentatively, D is TRBD1 (6 bases). CDR1 is MGHDK, CDR2 SYGVNS, per germline. V shed 3 bases and J shed 4 bases, with 9 bases lying between them. The CDR3 has 13 amino acids. The CDR3 region has the DNA TGTGCCAGCAGTGATGGGGGGGCCTATGGCTACACCTTC. Its protein is CASSDGGAYGYTF.

V gene TRBV7-2 combines with J gene TRBJ2-4; 12 bases line up with TRBD2. The DNA matches TRBJ2-7 better at its end, which makes the J call doubtful. Germline V gene sequence: CDR1 SGHTA, CDR2 FQGNSA. This CDR3 comprises 15 residues. The DNA for the CDR3 is TGTGCCAGCAGCTTCTGGACTAGCGGGAACTACGAGCAGTACTTC. This encodes CASSFWTSGNYEQYF.

The rearrangement links TRBV11-3 to TRBJ2-1; 11 bases are shared with TRBD2. The CDR3 consists of 15 residues. The germline gives CDR1 SGHNT, CDR2 YENEEA. V lost 6 bases, J lost 7 bases, and 8 bases stayed unmatched. This CDR3 is CASSITSGSGNEQFF. In nucleotides, the CDR3 is TGTGCCAGCAGTATCACTAGCGGGAGTGGAAATGAGCAGTTCTTC.

J is TRBJ2-1 and V is TRBV7-9; no firm D call. TRBJ2-7 matches the DNA end more closely, so the J call is doubtful. The CDR3 contains 12 residues. Germline loops: CDR1 SEHNR, CDR2 FQNEAQ (reference sequence). CDR3 nucleotides: TGTGCCAGCAGCCGTGAACTGGCCGAGCAGTACTTC. Translating gives CASSRELAEQYF.

This clonotype was counted a few times. This chain's CDR3 is CASSQDSGHYNEQFF. DNA for the CDR3: TGTGCCAGCAGCCAAGATAGCGGACACTACAATGAGCAGTTCTTC. This chain uses TRBV3-1 with TRBJ2-1; D is perhaps TRBD2 (6 bases). From germline, CDR1 is LGHDT and CDR2 YNNKEL (reference sequence). Trimming stripped 0 bases from V and 3 bases from J, with 9 bases between. The CDR3 is 15 amino acids.